This T cell receptor (beta chain) came from a study of OX40 agonist ivuxolimab in advanced cancers. Only in-frame clones appear in the TCRdb table, and some are missing; sequencing was by immunoSEQ multiplex PCR. The data show about 27,000 clones, around 86% seen once. There are 13 residues in the CDR3. With 7 bases removed from V and 5 bases from J, the gap between germline ends came to 14 bases. Germline CDR1 reads LNHDA; CDR2 reads SQIVND (reference sequence). This clonotype was obtained from an adult with an advanced solid tumor such as melanoma, head and neck, liver or kidney cancer. The sample in question was CD4+ or CD8+ T cells sorted from blood, obtained in a trial of the OX40 agonist ivuxolimab. V and J are TRBV19 and TRBJ1-1; D remains ambiguous. In nucleotides, the CDR3 is TGTGCCAGTACCCCCCCGTCGGGTACTGAAGCTTTCTTT. This translates into CASTPPSGTEAFF.